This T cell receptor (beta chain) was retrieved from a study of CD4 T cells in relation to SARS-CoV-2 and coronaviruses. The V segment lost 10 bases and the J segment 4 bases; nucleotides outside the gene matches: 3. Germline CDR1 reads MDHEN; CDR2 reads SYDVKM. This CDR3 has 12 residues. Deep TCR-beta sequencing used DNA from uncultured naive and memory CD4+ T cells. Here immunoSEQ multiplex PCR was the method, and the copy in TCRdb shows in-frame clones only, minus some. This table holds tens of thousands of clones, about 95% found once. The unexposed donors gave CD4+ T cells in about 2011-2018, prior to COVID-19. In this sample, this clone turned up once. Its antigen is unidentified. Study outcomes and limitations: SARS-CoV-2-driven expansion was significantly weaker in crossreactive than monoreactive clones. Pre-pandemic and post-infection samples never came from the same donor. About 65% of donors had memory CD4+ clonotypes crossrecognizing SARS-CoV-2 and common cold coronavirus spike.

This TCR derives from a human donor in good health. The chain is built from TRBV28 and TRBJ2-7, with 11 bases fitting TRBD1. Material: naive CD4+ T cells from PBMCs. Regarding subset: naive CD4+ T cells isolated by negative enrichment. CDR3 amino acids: CAIGQGAYEQYF. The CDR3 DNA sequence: TGTGCCATAGGACAGGGGGCTTACGAGCAGTACTTC.